Listed below are T cell receptor beta chains from one sample, sequenced in a study of T-cell memory formation after mild COVID-19. TCRdb analysed the 5' RACE reads with MiXCR anew, one entry per CDR3 protein. The sample has 580,000 or so distinct CDR3 sequences, around a sixth seen once. Sequencing input: PBMCs or a T cell subset sorted from them (not recorded which). The receptors originated from an adult woman who had mild COVID-19 (a few samples of this study predate the infection). Cell type and time point are not known. CDR3s include the opening cysteine and the closing phenylalanine or tryptophan. The order of the fields is clone size, V gene, D gene, J gene, CDR3 DNA, CDR3 protein. The D gene is left open where the match is weak. Clone size, where shown, is once, few, many, or a class for clones that have expanded.

-,TRBV9,-,TRBJ2-1,TGTGCCAGCAGCGCCGGATCAGGGGGGAAATACAATGAGCAGTTCTTC,CASSAGSGGKYNEQFF
few,TRBV7-9,TRBD2,TRBJ2-7,TGTGCCAGCACCTCTCTGGCTAGCGGGACCTACGAGCAGTACTTC,CASTSLASGTYEQYF
few,TRBV12-3/TRBV12-4,-,TRBJ1-1,TGTGCCAGCAGTTTTTTTAGTGGGAACACTGAAGCTTTCTTT,CASSFFSGNTEAFF
-,TRBV3-1,TRBD2,TRBJ2-3,TGTGCCAGCAGCCAACCAAGGACTAGCGGGAGGGGAGATACGCAGTATTTT,CASSQPRTSGRGDTQYF
many,TRBV6-4,-,TRBJ1-1,TGTGCCAGCAGTGTGCTAGGGGGGGCTACTGAAGCTTTCTTT,CASSVLGGATEAFF
many,TRBV24-1,TRBD2,TRBJ2-6,TGTGCCACCAGTTGGGGGGGCTCTGGGGCCAACGTCCTGACTTTC,CATSWGGSGANVLTF
few,TRBV6-5,-,TRBJ1-6,TGTGCCAGCAGTTACGGTCCCGATAATTCACCCCTCCACTTT,CASSYGPDNSPLHF
-,TRBV23-1,-,TRBJ1-5,TGCGCCAGCAGTCAACCCCCCCCAACCTGGGACACTCACCGATTAGCAAATCAGCCCCAGCATTTT,CASSQPPPTWDTHRLANQPQHF
many,TRBV27,-,TRBJ2-2,TGTGCCAGCAGTTTATATTACCAGGGAGGATCCGGGGAGCTGTTTTTT,CASSLYYQGGSGELFF
few,TRBV6-5,-,TRBJ2-5,TGTGCCAGCAGTCGGGCCGGGACCCAGTACTTC,CASSRAGTQYF
-,TRBV5-4,TRBD2,TRBJ2-1,TGTGCCAGCAGCTTCGTGGCAGGACTAGCGGGAGAAAATGAGCAGTTCTTC,CASSFVAGLAGENEQFF
-,TRBV6-2/TRBV6-3,-,TRBJ2-2,TGTGCCAGCAGTTTTATCTACGGGGAGCTGTTTTTT,CASSFIYGELFF
many,TRBV5-1,-,TRBJ2-2,TGCGCCAGCAGCTTGGAGTCCACGTCCGGAACCGGGGAGCTGTTTTTT,CASSLESTSGTGELFF
-,TRBV12-3/TRBV12-4,-,TRBJ2-2,TGTGCCAGCAGCCCCCACCGGGACCGCCACACCGGGGAGCTGTTTTTT,CASSPHRDRHTGELFF
few,TRBV7-9,-,TRBJ1-1,TGTGCCAGCTCACTTATTACTGAAGCTTTCTTT,CASSLITEAFF
-,TRBV5-1,-,TRBJ2-1,TGCGCCAGCAGCATTCAAGGGAGCTCCTACAATGAGCAGTTCTTC,CASSIQGSSYNEQFF
few,TRBV9,-,TRBJ2-3,TGTGCCAGCAGCGTAAAGGGGTTGTCGGGATCGGTGACAGATACGCAGTATTTT,CASSVKGLSGSVTDTQYF
-,TRBV18,-,TRBJ2-7,TGTGCCAGCTCAGGGGTTGGCGGCGAGCAGTACTTC,CASSGVGGEQYF
-,TRBV12-3/TRBV12-4,-,TRBJ2-1,TGTGCCAGCAGTCCTTATATCGGGGGCAATGAGCAGTTCTTC,CASSPYIGGNEQFF
-,TRBV20-1,-,TRBJ2-3,TGCAGTGCTATAGCGACAGATTTTACGCAGTATTTT,CSAIATDFTQYF
-,TRBV6-2/TRBV6-3,-,TRBJ2-7,TGTGCCAGCAGTTCCCCTGGCCGTAGCTACGAGCAGTACTTC,CASSSPGRSYEQYF
-,TRBV4-3,-,TRBJ1-5,TGCGCCAGCAGCCAAGAGATTGGCCCACGGCCCCAGCATTTT,CASSQEIGPRPQHF
few,TRBV5-1,-,TRBJ1-1,TGCGCCAGCAGCTTGACAGGTCGGGACACTGAAGCTTTCTTT,CASSLTGRDTEAFF
many,TRBV5-1,-,TRBJ1-1,TGCGCCAGCAGCTTGAATTTACAGACGAACACTGAAGCTTTCTTT,CASSLNLQTNTEAFF
-,TRBV12-3/TRBV12-4,TRBD1,TRBJ1-5,TGTGCCAGCAGCCAGGGACAGGTCCAGCCCCAGCATTTT,CASSQGQVQPQHF
-,TRBV7-9,-,TRBJ1-2,TGTGCCAGCAGCTTACAGGGGATGGACTATGGCTACACCTTC,CASSLQGMDYGYTF
-,TRBV11-2,-,TRBJ1-2,TGTGCCAGCAGCCCGGATCACTCCTCCGACTACACCTTC,CASSPDHSSDYTF
-,TRBV6-2/TRBV6-3,-,TRBJ2-5,TGTGCCAGCAGTTATGGTTCCGGGGAGGTGGAGACCCAGTACTTC,CASSYGSGEVETQYF
few,TRBV6-6,-,TRBJ1-5,TGTGCCAGCAGACCTAAAACAGGGTCTAATCAGCCCCAGCATTTT,CASRPKTGSNQPQHF
-,TRBV3-1,-,TRBJ2-1,TGTGCCAGCAGCCAAGTAGTGACCAATAGCATTATCTACAATGAGCAGTTCTTC,CASSQVVTNSIIYNEQFF
many,TRBV11-2,TRBD1,TRBJ1-2,TGTGCCAGCAGCCCCATACAGGGGGTGGGAGGCTACACCTTC,CASSPIQGVGGYTF
-,TRBV29-1,-,TRBJ2-7,TGCAGCGTTGAAGAGATTGGGGACCGAGGCTCCTACGAGCAGTACTTC,CSVEEIGDRGSYEQYF
-,TRBV20-1,TRBD1,TRBJ1-1,TGCAGTGCTAGCCGGGGGACAGGGGGACGGACTGAAGCTTTCTTT,CSASRGTGGRTEAFF
-,TRBV15,TRBD2,TRBJ2-4,TGTGCCACCAGCTTCCAAGTCTCTAGCGGGGCGGGATTCGCCATTCAGTACTTC,CATSFQVSSGAGFAIQYF
few,TRBV15,-,TRBJ2-1,TGTGCCGCTGCTGAGCGGATCTACAATGAGCAGTTCTTC,CAAAERIYNEQFF
-,TRBV10-3,-,TRBJ2-5,TGTGCCATCAGTCGAGGGACTGAAGAGACCCAGTACTTC,CAISRGTEETQYF
-,TRBV10-3,TRBD1,TRBJ2-7,TGTGCCATCTCGGAGACAGGGTGGGAGCAGTACTTC,CAISETGWEQYF
-,TRBV4-1,TRBD2,TRBJ2-5,TGCGCCAGCAGCCAACTTATAGCGGGGGGGCTGGAGACCCAGTACTTC,CASSQLIAGGLETQYF
few,TRBV25-1,-,TRBJ2-7,TGTGCCAGCAGTGAATTGAAACAGCCTGAGCAGTACTTC,CASSELKQPEQYF
few,TRBV7-3,-,TRBJ2-3,TGTGCCAGCAGCTTATTTGGTGAGACTAACAGCGGCCCCACAGATACGCAGTATTTT,CASSLFGETNSGPTDTQYF